The source of this TCR beta chain is a study of T-cell memory formation after mild COVID-19. TCRdb analysed the 5' RACE reads with MiXCR anew, one entry per CDR3 protein. In the table there are fewer than 600,000 distinct CDR3 sequences, approximately 21% of which are singletons. This clonotype was recorded a few times. What it binds is unknown. The study, taken as a whole, reports: Day 15 to 85 contracting clones showed balanced CD4/CD8; later expanders leaned CD4+. Cross-reactive memory appears to have joined, as suggested by some responding clones showing up in pre-infection memory. A second wave of clones peaked on day 37, and their SARS-CoV-2 specificity went unconfirmed.

The CDR3 is made up of 13 amino acids. CDR1 SGDLS and CDR2 YYNGEE come from the germline V gene. Trimming removed 3 bases from V and 7 bases from J, with 11 bases in between. The TCR sequence derives from an adult woman who had mild COVID-19 (a few samples of this study predate the infection). Cell type and time point are not known. What was sequenced was PBMCs or a T cell subset sorted from them (not recorded which). The gene calls are TRBV9 and TRBJ2-1, with D possibly being TRBD2 (5 bases). This chain's CDR3 is CASSAKPGNEQFF. CDR3 nucleotide sequence: TGTGCCAGCAGCGCCAAGCCGGGAAATGAGCAGTTCTTC.